This T cell receptor beta chain was sequenced during a study of blood T cell repertoires in COVID-19. TCRdb's copy holds only in-frame clones and misses some; the assay was immunoSEQ multiplex PCR. The sample lists some 29,000 clones, about 80% occurring once. The CDR3 runs to 18 residues. The germline V and J ends were trimmed by 3 bases and 0 bases, with 20 bases remaining between them. Germline V gene sequence: CDR1 SGHTA, CDR2 FQGNSA. Specimen: peripheral blood. The J gene is TRBJ1-1, the V gene TRBV7-2, with D perhaps TRBD1 (6 bases). This clonotype was obtained from a woman aged 70 to 79 with acute or convalescent COVID-19. CDR3: CASSFGYFGRQVNTEAFF. The CDR3 DNA reads as TGTGCCAGCAGCTTCGGGTATTTTGGGAGACAGGTGAACACTGAAGCTTTCTTT.